A few counts support the clone carrying this T cell receptor (beta chain). MiXCR, applied by TCRdb to the RT-PCR reads, yields one record per CDR3 protein. The sample shows around 700,000 distinct CDR3 sequences, approximately 14% of them seen only once. There are 14 residues in the CDR3. The germline V gene encodes CDR1 MDHEN and CDR2 SYDVKM. The V end was cut by 4 bases, the J end by 2 bases, with 11 bases between. The chain has TRBV28 and TRBJ1-2; a weak D match, TRBD1 (6 bases). This TCR was sampled from a female donor in good health, serving as a healthy control. The material sequenced was memory CD4+ T cells from blood. CDR3 sequence reads: CASSSDRQNYGYTF. CDR3 nucleotide sequence: TGTGCCAGCAGTTCCGACAGGCAAAACTATGGCTACACCTTC.